The 32 T cell receptor beta chains below were found in one sample sequenced in a study of monozygotic twins with inflammatory bowel disease. TCRdb reprocessed the 5' RACE reads and stores each CDR3 protein as one record, lacking DNA. The sample table sets out some 130,000 distinct CDR3 sequences. The sequenced sample was blood. These receptors were taken from a human donor with ulcerative colitis or Crohn's disease, or a healthy co-twin of an affected twin (not recorded which).

The chain uses TRBV12-3 or TRBV12-4 and TRBJ2-2. This CDR3 contains 14 residues. The CDR3 loop reads CASSVRSNAGELFF.

This chain uses TRBV18 with TRBJ2-3; TCRdb returns TRBD2, unconfirmable since there is no DNA. CDR3 length equals 18 residues. Germline CDR1 is KGHSH and CDR2 is LQKENI. The CDR3 here is CASSPFPALAIGTDTQYF.

The V gene is TRBV3-1, the J gene TRBJ1-1; the TRBD1 assignment by TCRdb is unverifiable without DNA. CDR3 length equals 12 residues. Looked up from germline, CDR1 is LGHDT and CDR2 is YNNKEL (reference sequence). CDR3 loop: CASRTRGTEAFF.

The J gene is TRBJ2-3, the V gene TRBV10-3; TCRdb lists TRBD2, though no DNA is available to test this call. In germline, CDR1 is ENHRY, CDR2 SYGVKD. The CDR3 spans 16 residues. CDR3: CAISESGSGKTDTQYF.

The chain links TRBV9 to TRBJ1-2; absent DNA, TCRdb's TRBD1 call cannot be checked. Germline CDR1 reads SGDLS; CDR2 reads YYNGEE. CDR3 length: 15 residues. The CDR3 loop is CASSGMGQGDYGYTF. Full variable domain (remainder filled in from reference TRBV9 and TRBJ1-2): DSGVTQTPKHLITATGQRVTLRCSPRSGDLSVYWYQQSLDQGLQFLIQYYNGEERAKGNILERFSAQQFPDLHSELNLSSLELGDSALYFCASSGMGQGDYGYTFGSGTRLTVV.

The chain uses TRBV7-9 and TRBJ2-5. CDR1 SEHNR and CDR2 FQNEAQ come from the germline V gene (reference sequence). The CDR3 spans 11 residues. CDR3 in amino acids: CASSFHETQYF. Using reference TRBV7-9 and TRBJ2-5 for the parts outside the CDR3, the full variable domain is DTGVSQNPRHKITKRGQNVTFRCDPISEHNRLYWYRQTLGQGPEFLTYFQNEAQLEKSRLLSDRFSAERPKGSFSTLEIQRTEQGDSAMYLCASSFHETQYFGPGTRLLVL.

The CDR3: CSAPGTGPYEQYF. The chain recombines TRBV20-1 with TRBJ2-7; the D call of TRBD1 rests on TCRdb alone, since no DNA is present to check it. Germline V gene lookup returns CDR1 DFQATT and CDR2 SNEGSKA (reference sequence). The CDR3 extends over 13 amino acids.

The chain joins TRBV4-1 to TRBJ2-2; without DNA, the TCRdb call of TRBD1 cannot be checked. This CDR3 is built from 15 residues. Germline V lookup: CDR1 MGHRA, CDR2 YSYEKL. CDR3 region: CASSQVSPSTGELFF.

CDR3 sequence reads: CAISENAGNLGNNEQFF. The V call is TRBV10-3, the J call TRBJ2-1; the D gene TCRdb calls, TRBD1, cannot be checked with no DNA. CDR1 is ENHRY and CDR2 is SYGVKD in the germline V gene. This CDR3 is 17 amino acids long.

The chain couples TRBV6-2 or TRBV6-3 to TRBJ2-1. CDR1 and CDR2 (germline): MNHEY, SVGEGT. This CDR3 is built from 16 residues. CDR3 in amino acids: CASSYRGAILYNEQFF.

The chain joins TRBV18 to TRBJ2-7. There are 15 residues in the CDR3. Germline assignment: CDR1 KGHSH and CDR2 LQKENI. This chain's CDR3 is CASSPPGADSYEQYF.

The gene calls are TRBV11-2 and TRBJ1-1; TCRdb gives TRBD1 as the D gene, but with no DNA this cannot be confirmed. This CDR3 comprises 15 residues. The V gene's germline CDR1 is SGHAT and CDR2 FQNNGV. The CDR3 spells CASSLGYRGNTEAFF. Full variable domain (missing parts from reference TRBV11-2 and TRBJ1-1): EAGVAQSPRYKIIEKRQSVAFWCNPISGHATLYWYQQILGQGPKLLIQFQNNGVVDDSQLPKDRFSAERLKGVDSTLKIQPAKLEDSAVYLCASSLGYRGNTEAFFGQGTRLTVV.

The chain links TRBV20-1 to TRBJ2-7; with no DNA, the TCRdb D assignment of TRBD2 cannot be verified. The CDR3 covers 15 residues. Germline assignment: CDR1 DFQATT and CDR2 SNEGSKA (reference sequence). CDR3 sequence reads: CSARARTSGSYEQYF.

This chain joins TRBV29-1 and TRBJ2-7; TCRdb names TRBD1, which stays unverified in the absence of DNA. The V gene's germline CDR1 is SQVTM and CDR2 ANQGSEA. The CDR3 runs 12 residues. The chain's CDR3 is CSVEEGGTKQYF.

The J gene is TRBJ1-2, the V gene TRBV5-1; checking the TCRdb D call of TRBD1 is not possible without DNA. CDR3 size: 16 residues. From germline, CDR1 is SGHRS and CDR2 YFSETQ. The CDR3 loop reads CASSLAPGPKVYGYTF.

The CDR3 is CASSQSTAGAGELFF. The chain has TRBV4-3 and TRBJ2-2; TCRdb lists TRBD1, though no DNA is available to test this call. There are 15 residues in the CDR3. Per germline, CDR1 LGHNA and CDR2 YSLEER.

V gene TRBV7-8 combines with J gene TRBJ2-3; the D call from TCRdb, TRBD1, cannot be confirmed without DNA. CDR1 and CDR2 (germline): SGHVS, FQNEAQ. There are 13 residues in the CDR3. CDR3 protein: CASSYRDSDTQYF.

The V call is TRBV6-5, the J call TRBJ1-5. CDR1 MNHEY and CDR2 SVGAGI come from the germline V gene. This CDR3 is 15 amino acids long. This chain's CDR3 is CASSYSGNSNQPQHF.

This sequence joins TRBV11-2 and TRBJ2-3; the D call from TCRdb, TRBD2, cannot be confirmed without DNA. The germline gives CDR1 SGHAT, CDR2 FQNNGV. This CDR3 is built from 20 residues. The CDR3 sequence: CASSSPRGILAGRSTDTQYF.

The gene calls are TRBV7-3 and TRBJ1-1; without DNA, the TCRdb call of TRBD1 cannot be checked. The CDR3 has 13 residues. CDR1 SGHTA and CDR2 FQGTGA come from the germline V gene. CDR3 sequence reads: CASSTEHRTEAFF. Combining the CDR3 with reference TRBV7-3 and TRBJ1-1 gives the whole variable domain GAGVSQTPSNKVTEKGKYVELRCDPISGHTALYWYRQSLGQGPEFLIYFQGTGAADDSGLPNDRFFAVRPEGSVSTLKIQRTERGDSAVYLCASSTEHRTEAFFGQGTRLTVV.

The chain has TRBV9 and TRBJ1-2; TCRdb's D call of TRBD1 is untestable without DNA. The CDR3 spans 13 residues. Germline loops: CDR1 SGDLS, CDR2 YYNGEE. CDR3 loop: CASSVSLGAGYTF.

CDR3 region: CASSQLVGEKRLRELFF. This sequence joins TRBV4-1 and TRBJ2-2; TCRdb picks TRBD2, but there is no DNA to check that call. The CDR3 extends over 17 amino acids. Germline V gene data show CDR1 as MGHRA and CDR2 as YSYEKL.

The CDR3: CASSEAGLAGGGEQFF. The J gene is TRBJ2-1, the V gene TRBV10-2; as DNA is missing, the TRBD2 call by TCRdb cannot be tested. Germline assignment: CDR1 WSHSY and CDR2 SAAADI. This CDR3 is built from 16 residues.

The J gene is TRBJ1-2, the V gene TRBV5-1; absent DNA, TCRdb's TRBD1 call cannot be checked. This CDR3 has 17 residues. Germline CDR1 SGHRS, CDR2 YFSETQ. The CDR3 loop is CASSPSGTVYPLYGYTF. The complete variable domain, with remaining parts taken from reference TRBV5-1 and TRBJ1-2, reads KAGVTQTPRYLIKTRGQQVTLSCSPISGHRSVSWYQQTPGQGLQFLFEYFSETQRNKGNFPGRFSGRQFSNSRSEMNVSTLELGDSALYLCASSPSGTVYPLYGYTFGSGTRLTVV.

V and J are TRBV29-1 and TRBJ2-5; the TCRdb call, TRBD2, lacks DNA for checking. The germline gives CDR1 SQVTM, CDR2 ANQGSEA. The CDR3 loop spans 12 amino acids. CDR3 sequence reads: CSASPSVETQYF.

The CDR3 is CSAIGTVQSGANVLTF. The rearrangement uses TRBV20-1 and TRBJ2-6; with no DNA, the TCRdb D assignment of TRBD1 cannot be verified. CDR1 is DFQATT and CDR2 is SNEGSKA in the germline V gene (reference sequence). CDR3 length: 16 residues.

The chain uses TRBV4-3 and TRBJ2-2; absent DNA, TCRdb's TRBD1 call cannot be checked. The CDR3 runs 14 residues. Germline V CDR1 and CDR2: LGHNA, YSLEER. The CDR3 is CASSQEGRGRELFF.

This chain joins TRBV10-2 and TRBJ2-2; TCRdb reports TRBD2, a call that lacks DNA to check it against. This CDR3 spans 16 amino acids. Germline V gives CDR1 WSHSY, CDR2 SAAADI. The chain's CDR3 is CASRTSGAANTGELFF.

The rearrangement uses TRBV19 and TRBJ2-1; without DNA, the TCRdb call of TRBD1 cannot be checked. The CDR3 contains 15 residues. Germline V gene lookup returns CDR1 LNHDA and CDR2 SQIVND (reference sequence). CDR3 sequence: CASSIVGPPGDEQFF.

The chain combines TRBV5-1 with TRBJ2-2; TCRdb proposes TRBD1, but this gene call is untestable without DNA. CDR3 length equals 15 residues. Germline V gene data show CDR1 as SGHRS and CDR2 as YFSETQ. CDR3 sequence: CASAAGGFNTGELFF.

The chain is built from TRBV30 and TRBJ1-4; TCRdb's D gene call, TRBD1, goes unchecked for lack of DNA. Per germline, CDR1 GTSNPN and CDR2 SVGIG (reference sequence). The CDR3 extends over 14 amino acids. The chain's CDR3 is CAWTTRGTNEKLFF.

The rearrangement uses TRBV7-2 and TRBJ1-1. The CDR3 is made up of 14 amino acids. Germline V gene sequence: CDR1 SGHTA, CDR2 FQGNSA. The CDR3 region is CASSLLYSPYEAFF. Together with reference TRBV7-2 and TRBJ1-1, the CDR3 gives the full variable domain: GAGVSQSPSNKVTEKGKDVELRCDPISGHTALYWYRQSLGQGLEFLIYFQGNSAPDKSGLPSDRFSAERTGGSVSTLTIQRTQQEDSAVYLCASSLLYSPYEAFFGQGTRLTVV.